These 20 T cell receptor beta chains came from one sample sequenced in a study of blood T cell repertoires in COVID-19. Data came from immunoSEQ multiplex PCR; TCRdb stores just in-frame clones and leaves some out. The table records 200,000 to 300,000 clones, roughly nine tenths of them present only once. The sequenced sample consisted of peripheral blood. Every receptor here comes from a man aged 55-75 years who had recovered from COVID-19.

The gene calls are TRBV10-2 and TRBJ1-5, with no clear D. V dropped 2 bases and J dropped 3 bases, with 8 bases sitting between them. Germline loops: CDR1 WSHSY, CDR2 SAAADI. This CDR3 is built from 14 residues. The DNA for the CDR3 is TGCGCCAGCAGTGAGGCGGGGAACAATCAGCCCCAGCATTTT. Amino acids: CASSEAGNNQPQHF.

The CDR3 here is CASSYPAGEETQYF. Written as DNA, the CDR3 is TGTGCCAGCAGCTACCCCGCGGGGGAAGAGACCCAGTACTTC. V usage is TRBV7-3 and J usage is TRBJ2-5; 7 bases map to TRBD2. Per the germline V gene, CDR1 is SGHTA and CDR2 is FQGTGA. Trimming removed 4 bases from V and 3 bases from J; junction bases left unmatched: 5. The CDR3 is 14 residues long.

The chain has TRBV30 and TRBJ1-2; 8 bases agree with TRBD1. V dropped 5 bases and J dropped 3; count of bases not matched to a gene: 5. This CDR3 comprises 13 residues. The germline V gene has CDR1 GTSNPN and CDR2 SVGIG (reference sequence). Written as DNA, the CDR3 is TGTGCCTGGGGGGGACAGGACTACTATGGCTACACCTTC. This codes for CAWGGQDYYGYTF.

The V and J genes are TRBV27 and TRBJ2-7; a possible D gene is TRBD2 (8 bases). The CDR3 spans 15 residues. CDR1 and CDR2 from the germline V gene are MNHEY and SMNVEV (reference sequence). V was pared by 5 bases and J by 0 bases, with 14 bases between. CDR3 coding DNA: TGTGCCAGCAGTCGGGAGGGGGCCTCCTCCTACGAGCAGTACTTC. Its protein is CASSREGASSYEQYF.

The chain employs TRBV7-9 and TRBJ1-5; TRBD1 matches at 9 bases. The CDR3 runs 15 residues. Looked up from germline, CDR1 is SEHNR and CDR2 is FQNEAQ (reference sequence). The junction had 5 bases not matched to a gene; V was cut back by 1 base and J by 7 bases. The CDR3 here is CASSLGTGVGQPQHF. For the CDR3, the DNA is TGTGCCAGCAGCTTAGGGACAGGGGTAGGACAGCCCCAGCATTTT.

This clone has a handful of counts. The genes are TRBV7-9 and TRBJ2-2; perhaps TRBD1 as D (5 bases). CDR3 length equals 15 residues. CDR1 and CDR2 (germline): SEHNR, FQNEAQ (reference sequence). V lost 4 bases and J 6 bases, leaving 15 bases between the germline ends. CDR3 sequence (DNA): TGTGCCAGCAGCTCCAGTCATAGGGGCGCCGGGGAGCTGTTTTTT. This sequence encodes CASSSSHRGAGELFF.

This sequence joins TRBV24-1 and TRBJ2-3; 12 bases are a match to TRBD2. Germline CDR1 reads KGHDR; CDR2 reads SFDVKD. V shed 5 bases and J 6 bases; nucleotides not matched to a gene: 8. The CDR3 is 16 residues long. CDR3 region: CATSALAGGSVDTQYF. As DNA, the CDR3 is TGTGCCACCAGTGCCCTAGCGGGGGGGTCGGTTGATACGCAGTATTTT.

This clone is a singleton in its sample. The rearrangement uses TRBV7-9 and TRBJ2-5, with 14 bases that match TRBD2. CDR1 and CDR2 (germline): SEHNR, FQNEAQ (reference sequence). V dropped 5 bases and J dropped 4; count of bases not matched to a gene: 9. The CDR3 extends over 17 amino acids. The CDR3 DNA reads TGTGCCAGCAGCCCCTGGACTAGCGGGGGGATCCGAGAGACCCAGTACTTC. Protein sequence: CASSPWTSGGIRETQYF.

The chain couples TRBV3-1 (or the pseudogene TRBV3-2) to TRBJ2-7; D ambiguous. Germline lookup yields CDR1 LGHDT and CDR2 YNNKEL (reference sequence). The V end lost 4 bases, the J end lost 2 bases, and 21 bases lay between the germline ends. The CDR3 runs 17 residues. DNA of the CDR3: TGTGCCAGCAGCCCCCTCGGCATTGGCGGAGCGCCCTACGAGCAGTACTTC. Its protein is CASSPLGIGGAPYEQYF.

The V gene is TRBV5-1, the J gene TRBJ2-3; 11 bases match TRBD1. J gave up 4 bases and V 0 bases, and 13 bases lay outside the gene matches. CDR3 length equals 19 residues. Germline V gene lookup returns CDR1 SGHRS and CDR2 YFSETQ. The CDR3 DNA is TGCGCCAGCAGCTTGGAACAAGAAAGGGGACAGGGGGAGGCAGATACGCAGTATTTT. Amino acids: CASSLEQERGQGEADTQYF. Full variable domain (remainder filled in from reference TRBV5-1 and TRBJ2-3): KAGVTQTPRYLIKTRGQQVTLSCSPISGHRSVSWYQQTPGQGLQFLFEYFSETQRNKGNFPGRFSGRQFSNSRSEMNVSTLELGDSALYLCASSLEQERGQGEADTQYFGPGTRLTVL.

The chain couples TRBV14 to TRBJ2-5; D gene ambiguous. Trimming cost V 4 bases and J 5 bases, with 20 bases left between them. This CDR3 is built from 16 residues. Per germline, CDR1 SGHDN and CDR2 FVKESK. In DNA, the CDR3 is TGTGCCAGCAGCCCCTACCCTCGGCAGGCAGGCGAGACCCAGTACTTC. It yields the protein CASSPYPRQAGETQYF.

The chain links TRBV30 to TRBJ2-1, with 9 bases identical to TRBD2. Trimming at V came to 3 bases and at J to 6 bases, leaving 6 bases not matched to a gene. Germline lookup yields CDR1 GTSNPN and CDR2 SVGIG (reference sequence). The CDR3 length is 14 residues. CDR3 in amino acids: CAWRGLAVVNEQFF. CDR3 sequence (DNA): TGTGCCTGGAGGGGACTAGCCGTGGTCAATGAGCAGTTCTTC.

J is TRBJ1-3 and V is TRBV5-4; tentatively, D is TRBD1 (6 bases). CDR1 SGHNT and CDR2 YYREEE come from the germline V gene (reference sequence). V lost 4 bases and J lost 2, with 13 bases in between. This CDR3 has 15 residues. DNA for the CDR3: TGTGCCAGCAGCCCGGACAGAGTCACTGGAAACACCATATATTTT. It translates to CASSPDRVTGNTIYF.

This sequence joins TRBV7-2 and TRBJ1-1; D not resolved. V was clipped by 6 bases and J by 5 bases, with 13 bases between them. Germline CDR1 SGHTA, CDR2 FQGNSA. The CDR3 runs to 13 residues. CDR3: CASRSRFVTEAFF. CDR3 in DNA: TGTGCCAGCAGATCGAGGTTCGTGACTGAAGCTTTCTTT.

The chain has TRBV7-9 and TRBJ2-3; possible D gene TRBD2, 5 bases. Between the trimmed V and J ends, which lost 5 bases and 0 bases, there was a span of 12 bases. This CDR3 region has 15 residues. Germline V CDR1 and CDR2: SEHNR, FQNEAQ (reference sequence). CDR3 residues: CASSPEGSSTDTQYF. The CDR3 DNA follows: TGTGCCAGCAGCCCAGAGGGTTCTAGCACAGATACGCAGTATTTT.

V usage is TRBV13 and J usage is TRBJ2-7; 9 nucleotides line up with TRBD1. Per germline, CDR1 PRHDT and CDR2 FYEKMQ (reference sequence). Trimming took 4 bases from V and 4 from J; bases not matched to a gene: 8. CDR3 length: 15 amino acids. Here the CDR3 DNA reads TGTGCCAGCAGCTACCCGGGACAGGGTTGGTACGAGCAGTACTTC. Translating gives CASSYPGQGWYEQYF. The variable domain in full, with the rest retrieved from reference TRBV13 and TRBJ2-7, is AAGVIQSPRHLIKEKRETATLKCYPIPRHDTVYWYQQGPGQDPQFLISFYEKMQSDKGSIPDRFSAQQFSDYHSELNMSSLELGDSALYFCASSYPGQGWYEQYFGPGTRLTVT.

The J gene is TRBJ1-6, the V gene TRBV20-1, with 9 bases fitting TRBD1. The CDR3 totals 16 residues. Germline V gene data show CDR1 as DFQATT and CDR2 as SNEGSKA (reference sequence). V dropped 3 bases and J dropped 6; count of bases not matched to a gene: 9. CDR3 nucleotide sequence: TGCAGTGCTAGTGCCGCTACGGGACAGGGTAATTCACCCCTCCACTTT. It yields the protein CSASAATGQGNSPLHF.

The CDR3 reads CASSPGGGEVIHEQYF. The DNA of the CDR3 is TGTGCCAGCAGCCCGGGAGGGGGGGAAGTAATCCACGAGCAGTACTTC. The rearrangement joins TRBV13 to TRBJ2-7; 8 nucleotides match TRBD2. CDR3 length: 16 amino acids. With 5 bases clipped from V and 5 bases from J, the junction kept 14 bases outside the gene matches. The germline V gene has CDR1 PRHDT and CDR2 FYEKMQ (reference sequence).

V gene TRBV9 combines with J gene TRBJ2-3, with TRBD1 identical over 7 bases. This CDR3 has 15 amino acids. Germline V gene data show CDR1 as SGDLS and CDR2 as YYNGEE. V lost 3 bases, J lost 2 bases, and 6 bases stayed unmatched. In nucleotides, the CDR3 is TGTGCCAGCAGCGATCGACAGGGATCCACAGATACGCAGTATTTT. As protein: CASSDRQGSTDTQYF.

In regard to this clone: This sample also contains other DNA sequences that code for the same CDR3. The CDR3 region is CASSPQGAGDTQYF. In nucleotides, the CDR3 is TGTGCCAGCTCACCACAGGGGGCAGGAGATACGCAGTATTTT. The V call is TRBV18, the J call TRBJ2-3; 7 bases line up with TRBD1. The junction had 3 bases not matched to a gene; V was cut back by 1 base and J by 5 bases. Germline-derived CDR1 and CDR2 are KGHSH and LQKENI. CDR3 size: 14 residues.